This TCR beta chain was recovered during a study of cytomegalovirus exposure and HLA in healthy donors. This CDR3 is 15 amino acids long. Germline V lookup: CDR1 SNHLY, CDR2 FYNNEI. Trimming stripped 3 bases from V and 4 bases from J, with 15 bases between. The PCR ran on 60 Vbeta and 13 Jbeta primers. Data came from immunoSEQ multiplex PCR; TCRdb stores just in-frame clones and leaves some out. The sample consists of about 240,000 clones, about 81% of them appearing once. The rearrangement links TRBV2 to TRBJ1-2; D may be TRBD1 (5 bases). The receptor comes from an older woman in good health and CMV-seropositive. Sequenced material: PBMCs. In DNA, the CDR3 is TGTGCCAGCAGTGAGCTCCTCGGGGGTGTCTATGGCTACACCTTC. This encodes CASSELLGGVYGYTF.